The 31 T cell receptor beta chains below come from one sample, sequenced in a study of monozygotic twins with inflammatory bowel disease. Using the 5' RACE reads, TCRdb records one entry per CDR3 protein without DNA. This table lists 110,000 to 150,000 distinct CDR3 sequences. The specimen was blood. The receptors here all came from a human donor with ulcerative colitis or Crohn's disease, or a healthy co-twin of an affected twin (not recorded which).

The chain couples TRBV27 to TRBJ2-1; TCRdb outputs TRBD2, but without DNA this stays unchecked. The CDR3 runs to 16 residues. The V gene's germline CDR1 is MNHEY and CDR2 SMNVEV (reference sequence). CDR3 region: CASSPHPNRGANEQFF.

The genes are TRBV20-1 and TRBJ2-1; TCRdb gives TRBD2 as the D gene, but with no DNA this cannot be confirmed. Germline-derived CDR1 and CDR2 are DFQATT and SNEGSKA (reference sequence). This CDR3 spans 16 amino acids. CDR3 amino acids: CSAPLPGLRHNNEQFF.

The chain is built from TRBV20-1 and TRBJ1-5. CDR1 is DFQATT and CDR2 is SNEGSKA in the germline V gene (reference sequence). This CDR3 is built from 13 residues. Here the CDR3 reads CSASYGLGQPQHF.

V gene TRBV20-1 combines with J gene TRBJ1-2. There are 12 residues in the CDR3. CDR1 is DFQATT and CDR2 is SNEGSKA in the germline V gene (reference sequence). The CDR3 here is CSARQTNYGYTF.

The CDR3 protein is CASSLPTGLISFGSYEQYF. V and J are TRBV28 and TRBJ2-7; absent DNA, TCRdb's TRBD1 call cannot be checked. Germline V CDR1 and CDR2: MDHEN, SYDVKM. The CDR3 is 19 residues long.

The CDR3 is CATTGSAPSYNEQFF. The chain joins TRBV6-1 to TRBJ2-1. There are 15 residues in the CDR3. Per the germline V gene, CDR1 is MNHNS and CDR2 is SASEGT.

The gene calls are TRBV28 and TRBJ1-2. Germline V gene lookup returns CDR1 MDHEN and CDR2 SYDVKM. CDR3 size: 11 residues. CDR3: CASWGNYGYTF.

The rearrangement links TRBV6-2 or TRBV6-3 to TRBJ2-1; TCRdb selects TRBD1, and the lack of DNA leaves this call unchecked. Germline V lookup: CDR1 MNHEY, CDR2 SVGEGT. The CDR3 loop spans 15 amino acids. CDR3 in amino acids: CASSPRGQGFNEQFF.

V usage is TRBV5-4 and J usage is TRBJ2-1; TCRdb's D call, TRBD1, is unchecked because there is no DNA. CDR3 length: 13 amino acids. CDR1 and CDR2 from the germline V gene are SGHNT and YYREEE (reference sequence). CDR3: CASSPGRNNEQFF. Based on the CDR3 plus reference TRBV5-4 and TRBJ2-1, the full variable domain is ETGVTQSPTHLIKTRGQQVTLRCSSQSGHNTVSWYQQALGQGPQFIFQYYREEENGRGNFPPRFSGLQFPNYSSELNVNALELDDSALYLCASSPGRNNEQFFGPGTRLTVL.

The chain is built from TRBV5-1 and TRBJ1-6. CDR1 is SGHRS and CDR2 is YFSETQ in the germline V gene. The CDR3 is 15 amino acids. The CDR3 loop reads CASSLDNFDNSPLHF.

This chain links TRBV28 with TRBJ1-6; TCRdb picks TRBD1, but there is no DNA to check that call. CDR1 and CDR2 from the germline V gene are MDHEN and SYDVKM. CDR3 length: 12 amino acids. CDR3 protein: CASNEGTGLLHF.

The chain couples TRBV29-1 to TRBJ1-1. The CDR3 totals 11 residues. Germline assignment: CDR1 SQVTM and CDR2 ANQGSEA. The CDR3 protein is CSVVEVTEAFF.

This chain joins TRBV28 and TRBJ2-1; lacking DNA, the TRBD1 call made by TCRdb goes unchecked. The CDR3 loop spans 15 amino acids. From germline, CDR1 is MDHEN and CDR2 SYDVKM. The CDR3 protein is CASSFGGASYNEQFF.

The chain couples TRBV5-1 to TRBJ2-3; TCRdb's assignment of TRBD1 cannot be checked, as there is no DNA. Germline V CDR1 and CDR2: SGHRS, YFSETQ. The CDR3 length is 16 residues. CDR3 in amino acids: CASSLALALNTDTQYF. Drawing the rest from reference TRBV5-1 and TRBJ2-3, the complete variable domain is KAGVTQTPRYLIKTRGQQVTLSCSPISGHRSVSWYQQTPGQGLQFLFEYFSETQRNKGNFPGRFSGRQFSNSRSEMNVSTLELGDSALYLCASSLALALNTDTQYFGPGTRLTVL.

The chain combines TRBV6-1 with TRBJ1-1; with no DNA, the TCRdb D assignment of TRBD1 cannot be verified. The CDR3 runs to 15 residues. Germline V gene data show CDR1 as MNHNS and CDR2 as SASEGT. The CDR3 protein is CASSLPGRGNTEAFF.

This chain links TRBV5-4 with TRBJ2-1; TCRdb picks TRBD2, but there is no DNA to check that call. CDR1 and CDR2 (germline): SGHNT, YYREEE (reference sequence). This CDR3 comprises 15 residues. The CDR3 reads CASSLGTASYNEQFF.

This chain links TRBV2 with TRBJ2-1; TCRdb's D gene call, TRBD2, goes unchecked for lack of DNA. The CDR3 contains 15 residues. CDR1 and CDR2 (germline): SNHLY, FYNNEI. The CDR3: CASRNSGSLVNEQFF.

The chain uses TRBV24-1 and TRBJ2-2; the D call of TRBD1 rests on TCRdb alone, since no DNA is present to check it. Per the germline V gene, CDR1 is KGHDR and CDR2 is SFDVKD. The CDR3 contains 13 residues. The CDR3: CATRPGFTGELFF.

Here the CDR3 reads CASSLWTEENTGELFF. The rearrangement links TRBV28 to TRBJ2-2; TCRdb picks TRBD2, but there is no DNA to check that call. CDR1 MDHEN and CDR2 SYDVKM come from the germline V gene. The CDR3 is 16 residues long. Supplemented by reference TRBV28 and TRBJ2-2, the full variable domain reads DVKVTQSSRYLVKRTGEKVFLECVQDMDHENMFWYRQDPGLGLRLIYFSYDVKMKEKGDIPEGYSVSREKKERFSLILESASTNQTSMYLCASSLWTEENTGELFFGEGSRLTVL.

The V and J genes are TRBV28 and TRBJ1-5. The CDR3 has 12 amino acids. Germline CDR1 MDHEN, CDR2 SYDVKM. CDR3 region: CASTSTKRPQHF.

The chain carries TRBV20-1 and TRBJ2-1; TCRdb reports TRBD1, a call that lacks DNA to check it against. Germline V gene lookup returns CDR1 DFQATT and CDR2 SNEGSKA (reference sequence). The CDR3 has 15 amino acids. The CDR3 sequence is CSAIVRDRSNDEQFF.

This chain connects TRBV5-8 to TRBJ1-2. CDR1 and CDR2 from the germline V gene are SGHTS and YDEGEE. CDR3 length equals 14 residues. This chain's CDR3 is CASSFSRESYGYTF.

This rearrangement joins TRBV29-1 to TRBJ2-3; TCRdb calls TRBD1, which cannot be checked without DNA. The CDR3 is 14 amino acids. The germline V gene encodes CDR1 SQVTM and CDR2 ANQGSEA. The CDR3 region is CSAGRGSDTDTQYF.

This chain links TRBV29-1 with TRBJ2-7; without DNA, the TCRdb call of TRBD1 cannot be checked. CDR3 size: 12 residues. The germline gives CDR1 SQVTM, CDR2 ANQGSEA. Here the CDR3 reads CSVRQAGYEQYF.

This chain links TRBV6-1 with TRBJ1-4; as DNA is missing, the TRBD1 call by TCRdb cannot be tested. Germline V gives CDR1 MNHNS, CDR2 SASEGT. CDR3 size: 12 residues. The CDR3 loop is CASSQDRAKLFF.

The V and J genes are TRBV5-1 and TRBJ2-3; TCRdb indicates TRBD1, and absent DNA this call remains unverified. The CDR3 contains 14 residues. CDR1 and CDR2 from the germline V gene are SGHRS and YFSETQ. This CDR3 is CASSPDRETDTQYF.

The chain employs TRBV5-1 and TRBJ2-3; TCRdb lists TRBD1, though no DNA is available to test this call. The CDR3 has 13 amino acids. The germline V gene encodes CDR1 SGHRS and CDR2 YFSETQ. CDR3: CASSKGGTDTQYF.

The rearrangement joins TRBV20-1 to TRBJ2-2; TCRdb's D call, TRBD2, is unchecked because there is no DNA. Germline V gene sequence: CDR1 DFQATT, CDR2 SNEGSKA (reference sequence). This CDR3 spans 14 amino acids. The CDR3 sequence is CSARESRGTGELFF.

The chain carries TRBV4-1 and TRBJ2-1; the D call of TRBD2 rests on TCRdb alone, since no DNA is present to check it. The CDR3 consists of 14 residues. The V gene's germline CDR1 is MGHRA and CDR2 YSYEKL. CDR3 in amino acids: CASSQHQGTGEQFF.

This chain links TRBV18 with TRBJ2-7; the D gene TCRdb calls, TRBD1, cannot be checked with no DNA. CDR1 is KGHSH, CDR2 LQKENI, per germline. CDR3 length: 14 amino acids. The CDR3 region is CASVGRETGSEQYF.

V gene TRBV11-1 combines with J gene TRBJ2-7; TCRdb's D gene call, TRBD2, goes unchecked for lack of DNA. Germline V lookup: CDR1 SGHAT, CDR2 FQDESV (reference sequence). There are 16 residues in the CDR3. The CDR3 region is CASSLLTSGSLDEQYF.